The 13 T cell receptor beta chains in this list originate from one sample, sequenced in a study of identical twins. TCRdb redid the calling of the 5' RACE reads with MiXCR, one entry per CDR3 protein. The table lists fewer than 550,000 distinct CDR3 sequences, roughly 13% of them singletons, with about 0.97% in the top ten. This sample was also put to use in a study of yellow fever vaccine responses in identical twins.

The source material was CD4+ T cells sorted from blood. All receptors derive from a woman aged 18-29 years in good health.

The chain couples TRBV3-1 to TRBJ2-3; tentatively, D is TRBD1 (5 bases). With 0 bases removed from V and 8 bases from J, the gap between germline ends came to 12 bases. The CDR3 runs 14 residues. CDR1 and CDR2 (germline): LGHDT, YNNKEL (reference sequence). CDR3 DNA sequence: TGTGCCAGCAGCCAAGATAGGGGTCGGAGTACGCAGTATTTT. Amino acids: CASSQDRGRSTQYF.

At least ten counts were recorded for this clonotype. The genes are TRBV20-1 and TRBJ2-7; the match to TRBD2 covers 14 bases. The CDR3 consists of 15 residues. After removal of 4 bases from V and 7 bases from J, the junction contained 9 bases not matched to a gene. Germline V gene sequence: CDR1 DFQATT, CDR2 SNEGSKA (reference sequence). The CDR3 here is CSANGLAGGVAEQYF. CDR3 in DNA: TGCAGTGCTAACGGACTAGCGGGAGGTGTAGCGGAGCAGTACTTC.

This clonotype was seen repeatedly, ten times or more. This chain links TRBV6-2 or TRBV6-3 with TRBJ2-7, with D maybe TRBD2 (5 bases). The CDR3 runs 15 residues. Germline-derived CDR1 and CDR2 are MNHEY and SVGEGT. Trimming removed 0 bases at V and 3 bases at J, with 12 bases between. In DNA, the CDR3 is TGTGCCAGCAGTTACTCCGCGGGCCGATACTACGAGCAGTACTTC. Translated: CASSYSAGRYYEQYF.

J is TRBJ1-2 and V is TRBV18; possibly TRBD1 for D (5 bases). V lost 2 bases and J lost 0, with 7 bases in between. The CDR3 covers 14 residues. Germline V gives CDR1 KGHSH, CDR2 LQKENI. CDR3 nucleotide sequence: TGTGCCAGCTCACCAGGGGCCGCTAACTATGGCTACACCTTC. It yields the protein CASSPGAANYGYTF.

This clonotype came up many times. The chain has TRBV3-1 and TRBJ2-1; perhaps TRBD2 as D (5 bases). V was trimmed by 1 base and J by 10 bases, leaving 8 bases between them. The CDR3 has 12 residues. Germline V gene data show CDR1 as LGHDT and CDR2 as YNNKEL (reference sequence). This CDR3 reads CASSQVRGEQFF. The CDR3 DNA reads TGTGCCAGCAGCCAAGTTCGCGGGGAGCAGTTCTTC.

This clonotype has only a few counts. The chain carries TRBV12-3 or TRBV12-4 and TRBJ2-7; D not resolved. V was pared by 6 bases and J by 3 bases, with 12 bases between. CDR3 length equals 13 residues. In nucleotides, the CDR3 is TGTGCCAGCAGCCAAACGCGAAGCTACGAGCAGTACTTC. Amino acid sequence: CASSQTRSYEQYF.

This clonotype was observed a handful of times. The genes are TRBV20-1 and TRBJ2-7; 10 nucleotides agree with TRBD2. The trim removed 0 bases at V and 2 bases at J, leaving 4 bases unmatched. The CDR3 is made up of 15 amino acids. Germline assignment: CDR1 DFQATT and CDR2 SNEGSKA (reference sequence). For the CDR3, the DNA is TGCAGTGCTAGAGATCTAGCGGGGGAGACCTACGAGCAGTACTTC. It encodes CSARDLAGETYEQYF.

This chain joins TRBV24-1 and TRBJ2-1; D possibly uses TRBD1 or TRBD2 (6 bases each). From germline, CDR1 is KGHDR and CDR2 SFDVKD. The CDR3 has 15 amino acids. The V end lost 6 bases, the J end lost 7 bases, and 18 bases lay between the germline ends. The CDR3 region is CATSRRGGGVNEQFF. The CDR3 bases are TGTGCCACCAGTCGCAGGGGAGGTGGGGTAAATGAGCAGTTCTTC.

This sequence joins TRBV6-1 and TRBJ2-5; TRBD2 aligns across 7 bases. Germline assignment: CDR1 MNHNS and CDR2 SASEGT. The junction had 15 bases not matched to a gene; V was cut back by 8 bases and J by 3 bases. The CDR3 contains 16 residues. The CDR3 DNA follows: TGTGCCAGCTCCCGGTTGGGCGGGGGTAGAGAAGAGACCCAGTACTTC. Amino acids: CASSRLGGGREETQYF.

CDR3 in amino acids: CASSPGGGGGYEQYF. CDR3 bases: TGTGCCAGCTCACCAGGAGGAGGGGGCGGTTACGAGCAGTACTTC. V gene TRBV18 combines with J gene TRBJ2-7, with a possible D match to TRBD1 (7 bases). CDR3 length equals 15 residues. The V end lost 2 bases, the J end lost 4 bases, and 15 bases lay between the germline ends. Germline V gene data show CDR1 as KGHSH and CDR2 as LQKENI.

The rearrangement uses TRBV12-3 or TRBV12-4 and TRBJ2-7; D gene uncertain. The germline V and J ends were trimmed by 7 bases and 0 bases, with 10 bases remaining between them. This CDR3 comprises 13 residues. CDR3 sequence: CASTRPDSYEQYF. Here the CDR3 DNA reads TGTGCCAGCACCCGGCCAGACTCCTACGAGCAGTACTTC.

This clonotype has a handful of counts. For the CDR3, the DNA is TGTGCCAGCAGTTTCGTAGTCGGTTTGGCGTCGAGCTCCTACGAGCAGTACTTC. Its protein product is CASSFVVGLASSSYEQYF. V gene TRBV12-3 or TRBV12-4 combines with J gene TRBJ2-7, with unresolved D. V was clipped by 3 bases and J by 0 bases, with 21 bases between them. This CDR3 has 18 amino acids.

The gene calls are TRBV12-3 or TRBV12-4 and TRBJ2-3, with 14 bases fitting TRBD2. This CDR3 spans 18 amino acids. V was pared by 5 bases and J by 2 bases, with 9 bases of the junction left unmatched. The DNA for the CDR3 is TGTGCCAGCAGTCGCGGACTAGCGGGGGGCCAACTCACAGATACGCAGTATTTT. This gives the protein CASSRGLAGGQLTDTQYF.